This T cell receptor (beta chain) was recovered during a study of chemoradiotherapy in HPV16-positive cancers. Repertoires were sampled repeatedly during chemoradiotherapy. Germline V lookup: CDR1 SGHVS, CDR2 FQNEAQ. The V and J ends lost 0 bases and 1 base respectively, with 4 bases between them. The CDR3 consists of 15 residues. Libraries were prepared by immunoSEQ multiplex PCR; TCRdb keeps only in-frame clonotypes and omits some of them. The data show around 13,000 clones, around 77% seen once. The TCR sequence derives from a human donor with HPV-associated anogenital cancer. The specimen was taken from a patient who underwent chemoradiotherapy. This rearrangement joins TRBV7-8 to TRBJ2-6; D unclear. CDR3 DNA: TGTGCCAGCAGCTTAGCTACTTCTGGGGCCAACGTCCTGACTTTC. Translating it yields CASSLATSGANVLTF.